These 9 T cell receptor beta chains originate from one sample sequenced in a study of T-cell reconstitution after alpha-beta-depleted transplantation in children. Preparing the TCRbeta library involved the use of unique molecular identifiers. TCRdb re-derived calls from the PCR reads in MiXCR, one entry per CDR3 protein. The table has more than 400,000 distinct CDR3 sequences, 9.5% to 12% seen once. Specimen: PBMCs, mostly from graft donor cells, collected 180 days after TCRalphabeta/CD19-depleted stem cell transplant. The origin of the receptors is a female patient aged 2 to 10 who had a stem cell transplant for aplastic anemia, so the T cells may come from the graft donor.

This clonotype was seen many times. V usage is TRBV10-3 and J usage is TRBJ2-7; perhaps TRBD2 as D (5 bases). V lost 5 bases and J 2 bases, leaving 10 bases between the germline ends. The V gene's germline CDR1 is ENHRY and CDR2 SYGVKD. The CDR3 has 13 residues. The DNA for the CDR3 is TGTGCCATCAGTCGAGACTACGCCTACGAGCAGTACGTC. It codes for CAISRDYAYEQYV.

This clonotype was found a few times. This rearrangement joins TRBV4-3 to TRBJ2-2, with D possibly called TRBD1 or TRBD2 (7 bases each). The germline CDR1 and CDR2 sequences are LGHNA and YSLEER. The CDR3 is 19 residues long. V lost 1 base and J 5 bases, leaving 23 bases between the germline ends. The chain's CDR3 is CASSQVFSGRGQVTGELFF. As DNA, the CDR3 is TGCGCCAGCAGCCAAGTCTTTAGTGGGAGGGGGCAAGTAACCGGGGAGCTGTTTTTT.

This clonotype appeared a few times. The CDR3 nucleotides read TGCGCCAGTCACAGGGGCCCCGGGGAGCTGTTTTTT. As protein: CASHRGPGELFF. V gene TRBV5-1 combines with J gene TRBJ2-2, with 7 bases lining up with TRBD1. Germline V gene data show CDR1 as SGHRS and CDR2 as YFSETQ. Losses at the gene ends were 8 bases for V and 6 bases for J; bases not matched to a gene: 4. The CDR3 is 12 amino acids.

This clonotype has just a few counts. This chain uses TRBV10-3 with TRBJ2-7, with 10 bases lining up with TRBD2. CDR3 size: 14 residues. In germline, CDR1 is ENHRY, CDR2 SYGVKD. V dropped 4 bases and J dropped 4; count of bases not matched to a gene: 4. The CDR3 coding sequence is TGTGCCATCAGTGCGGCTAGCGGGAGTTACGAGCAGTACTTC. This sequence encodes CAISAASGSYEQYF.

At least ten counts were recorded for this clonotype. The chain carries TRBV20-1 and TRBJ2-2; 8 bases line up with TRBD1. This CDR3 has 14 amino acids. Germline V lookup: CDR1 DFQATT, CDR2 SNEGSKA (reference sequence). J lost 5 bases, V lost 4 bases, and 6 bases had no gene match. The DNA for the CDR3 is TGCAGTGCTACTCAGGGGGCGCGAACCGGGGAGCTGTTTTTT. Translated, it gives CSATQGARTGELFF.

The CDR3 region has the DNA TGTGCCAGCAGCCGGGACTCCCTTGTCGACAATGAGCAGTTCTTC. Amino acids: CASSRDSLVDNEQFF. The chain has TRBV7-7 and TRBJ2-1; D is possibly TRBD2 (6 bases). V was cut by 5 bases and J by 5 bases, with 16 bases left in between. CDR3 length equals 15 residues. Germline V gives CDR1 SSHAT, CDR2 FNYEAQ (reference sequence).

This clonotype appeared many times. This chain connects TRBV12-3 or TRBV12-4 to TRBJ1-2; D not resolved. The CDR3 loop spans 13 amino acids. Trimming removed 1 base at V and 3 bases at J, with 6 bases between. CDR3 DNA: TGTGCCAGCAGTTTAGGGCAGGACTATGGCTACACCTTC. Its translation: CASSLGQDYGYTF.

The gene calls are TRBV21-1 and TRBJ1-5. TRBV21-1 is a pseudogene segment. CDR3 length: 13 residues. Here the CDR3 reads CASSNGRYQPQHF. As DNA, the CDR3 is TGTGCCAGCAGCAATGGGAGGTATCAGCCCCAGCATTTT.

This chain connects TRBV19 to TRBJ2-3; D uncertain. Germline CDR1 is LNHDA and CDR2 is SQIVND (reference sequence). The V gene lost 10 bases and the J gene lost 8 bases, with 13 bases spanning the gap. The CDR3 spans 11 residues. The CDR3 region has the DNA TGTGCCACCCAACGTAGGACTACGCAGTATTTT. Protein: CATQRRTTQYF.